This TCR beta chain was captured by sequencing in a study of blood T cell repertoires in COVID-19. Original data processing: The authors estimated nucleated cell counts from reference gene primer amplification. Clones were read by immunoSEQ multiplex PCR, and TCRdb kept only the in-frame ones, dropping some. V, J and clone size were drawn from that table, and D and trimming were deduced from the DNA. The sample shows about 15,000 clones, around 88% of them seen only once. Germline CDR1 reads KGHSH; CDR2 reads LQKENI. The CDR3 runs to 15 residues. V lost 3 bases, J lost 8 bases, and 7 bases stayed unmatched.

The TCR comes from a human donor in a cohort sampled during active COVID-19. This chain uses TRBV18 with TRBJ1-4, with 9 bases identical to TRBD1. Sequenced sample: peripheral blood. This CDR3 reads CASSPPGQGQEKLFF. CDR3 sequence (DNA): TGTGCCAGCTCACCGCCTGGACAGGGGCAGGAAAAACTGTTTTTT.